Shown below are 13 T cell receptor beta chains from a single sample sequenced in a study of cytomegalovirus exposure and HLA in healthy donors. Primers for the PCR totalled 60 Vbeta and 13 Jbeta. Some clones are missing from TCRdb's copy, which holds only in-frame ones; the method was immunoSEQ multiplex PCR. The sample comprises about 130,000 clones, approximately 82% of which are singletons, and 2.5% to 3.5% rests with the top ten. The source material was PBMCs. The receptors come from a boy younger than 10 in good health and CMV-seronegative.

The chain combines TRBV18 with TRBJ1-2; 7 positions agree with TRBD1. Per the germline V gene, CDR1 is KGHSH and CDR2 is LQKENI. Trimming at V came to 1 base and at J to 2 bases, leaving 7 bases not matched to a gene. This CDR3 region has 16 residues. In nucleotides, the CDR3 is TGTGCCAGCTCACCACTTACCCGACAGGGAAACTATGGCTACACCTTC. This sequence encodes CASSPLTRQGNYGYTF.

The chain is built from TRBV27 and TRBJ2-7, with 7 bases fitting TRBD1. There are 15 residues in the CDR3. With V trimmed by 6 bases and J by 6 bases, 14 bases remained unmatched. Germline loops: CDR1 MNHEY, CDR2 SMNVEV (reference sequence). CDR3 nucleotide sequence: TGTGCCAGCAGCTTGGGACAGCTTTTTTTGGCCGAGCAGTACTTC. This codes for CASSLGQLFLAEQYF.

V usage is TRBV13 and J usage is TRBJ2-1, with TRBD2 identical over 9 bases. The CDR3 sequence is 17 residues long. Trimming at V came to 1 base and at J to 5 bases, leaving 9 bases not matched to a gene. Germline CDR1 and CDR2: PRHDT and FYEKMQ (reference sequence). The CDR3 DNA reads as TGTGCCAGCAGCTTAGATCCGGCGGGAGGGCCGAACAATGAGCAGTTCTTC. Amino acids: CASSLDPAGGPNNEQFF.

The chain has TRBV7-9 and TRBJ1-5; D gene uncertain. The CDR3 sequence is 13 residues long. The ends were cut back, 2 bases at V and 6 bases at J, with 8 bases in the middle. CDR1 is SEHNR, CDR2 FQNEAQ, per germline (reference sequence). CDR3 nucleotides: TGTGCCAGCAGCTTAAATGAGTTTCAGCCCCAGCATTTT. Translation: CASSLNEFQPQHF. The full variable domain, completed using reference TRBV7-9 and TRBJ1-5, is DTGVSQNPRHKITKRGQNVTFRCDPISEHNRLYWYRQTLGQGPEFLTYFQNEAQLEKSRLLSDRFSAERPKGSFSTLEIQRTEQGDSAMYLCASSLNEFQPQHFGDGTRLSIL.

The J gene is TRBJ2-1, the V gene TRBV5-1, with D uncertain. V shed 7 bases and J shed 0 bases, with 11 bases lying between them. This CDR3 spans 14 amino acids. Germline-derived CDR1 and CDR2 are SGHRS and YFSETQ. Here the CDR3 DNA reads TGCGCCAGCCATGACTCCCTCTCCTACAATGAGCAGTTCTTC. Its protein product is CASHDSLSYNEQFF.

The CDR3 loop is CASSQAKYQPQHF. CDR3 bases: TGCGCCAGCAGCCAAGCTAAATATCAGCCCCAGCATTTT. This sequence joins TRBV4-1 and TRBJ1-5; D remains ambiguous. With 1 base removed from V and 5 bases from J, the gap between germline ends came to 6 bases. The CDR3 length is 13 residues. Germline-derived CDR1 and CDR2 are MGHRA and YSYEKL.

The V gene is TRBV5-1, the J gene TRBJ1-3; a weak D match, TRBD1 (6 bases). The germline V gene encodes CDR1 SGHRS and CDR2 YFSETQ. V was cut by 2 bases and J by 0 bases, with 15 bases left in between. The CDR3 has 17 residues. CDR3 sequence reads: CASSFGTPYHSGNTIYF. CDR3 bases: TGCGCCAGCAGCTTTGGGACACCTTATCACTCTGGAAACACCATATATTTT.

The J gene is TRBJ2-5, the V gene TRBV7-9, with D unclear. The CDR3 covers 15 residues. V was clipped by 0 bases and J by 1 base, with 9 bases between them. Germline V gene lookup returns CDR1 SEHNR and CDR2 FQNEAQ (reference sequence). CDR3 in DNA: TGTGCCAGCAGCTTAGCGTGGGCAGTCCAAGAGACCCAGTACTTC. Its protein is CASSLAWAVQETQYF.

The CDR3 nucleotides are TGTGCCAGCAGCTTAGCAGGGGCTGGAAACACCATATATTTT. It codes for CASSLAGAGNTIYF. The chain couples TRBV7-9 to TRBJ1-3; D is possibly TRBD1 (5 bases). The CDR3 is 14 amino acids. V lost 0 bases, J lost 2 bases, and 5 bases lay in between. Germline CDR1 reads SEHNR; CDR2 reads FQNEAQ (reference sequence).

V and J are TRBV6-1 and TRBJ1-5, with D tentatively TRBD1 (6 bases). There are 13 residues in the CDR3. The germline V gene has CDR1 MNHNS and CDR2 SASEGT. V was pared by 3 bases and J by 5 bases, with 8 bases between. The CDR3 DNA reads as TGTGCCAGCAGTGATAGACAGGATCAGCCCCAGCATTTT. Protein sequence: CASSDRQDQPQHF.

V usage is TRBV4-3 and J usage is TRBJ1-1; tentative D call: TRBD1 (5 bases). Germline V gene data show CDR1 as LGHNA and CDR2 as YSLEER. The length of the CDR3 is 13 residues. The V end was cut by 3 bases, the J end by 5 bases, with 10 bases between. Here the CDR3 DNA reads TGCGCCAGCAGCCAGCCCCAGGGAACTGAAGCTTTCTTT. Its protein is CASSQPQGTEAFF.

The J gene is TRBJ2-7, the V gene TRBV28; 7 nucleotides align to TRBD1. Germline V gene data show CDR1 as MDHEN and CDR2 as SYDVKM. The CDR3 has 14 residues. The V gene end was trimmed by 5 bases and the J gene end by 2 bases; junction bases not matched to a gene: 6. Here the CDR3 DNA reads TGTGCCAGCAGTAGGGGGACAGCGGCCTACGAGCAGTACGTC. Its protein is CASSRGTAAYEQYV.

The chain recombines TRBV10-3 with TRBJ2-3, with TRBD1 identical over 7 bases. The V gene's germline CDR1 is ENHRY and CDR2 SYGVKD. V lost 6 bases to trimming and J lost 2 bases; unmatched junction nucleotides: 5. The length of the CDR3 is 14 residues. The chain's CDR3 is CAIRAGGVTDTQYF. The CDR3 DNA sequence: TGTGCCATCAGGGCAGGGGGAGTCACAGATACGCAGTATTTT.